The clone carrying this T cell receptor beta chain was observed a few times. CDR3 length equals 15 residues. Germline V lookup: CDR1 MDHEN, CDR2 SYDVKM. Trimming left V 4 bases short and J 5 bases short, with 17 bases between. This entry comes from a study of T cell responses to AZD1222 COVID-19 vaccine. Clones were sequenced by immunoSEQ multiplex PCR, and TCRdb holds only the in-frame ones, with some missing. The top ten clones hold around 4.4% of a sample with approximately 94,000 clones, about 89% of them seen once. The TCR comes from an adult in good health. Sequencing used peripheral blood, obtained on day 0 of MenACWY control vaccination. The V call is TRBV28, the J call TRBJ1-2, with D possibly being TRBD1 (6 bases). As DNA, the CDR3 is TGTGCCAGCAGTTCACCGACAGGACCTAGTTATGGCTACACCTTC. It yields the protein CASSSPTGPSYGYTF.